The 28 T cell receptor beta chains presented below share a single source sample, sequenced in a study of T cells in women clearing cervical HPV infection. TCRdb's table, derived via immunoSEQ multiplex PCR, lists solely in-frame clones and lacks some. This repertoire includes approximately 35,000 clones. Sequencing was performed on blood buffy coat. These receptors came from a woman aged 18 to 69 with a cervical HPV16 infection that either progressed to CIN3+ or cleared (not recorded which).

Of note for this clone: The read ends 3 residues before the CDR3 terminus; that terminus is restored from the germline J gene. The chain employs TRBV10-2 and TRBJ2-2, with 8 positions matching TRBD2. CDR3 size: 18 residues. CDR1 WSHSY and CDR2 SAAADI come from the germline V gene. V lost 11 bases and J lost 0; bases outside the gene matches: 17. This CDR3 reads CAPQSDPKRGSNTGELFF. The DNA read from the CDR3 is TGCGCCCCCCAGAGCGATCCTAAGCGGGGGTCGAACACCGGGGAG.

To note about this clone: The read halts 3 residues ahead of the CDR3 end, with the missing end drawn from the germline J gene. V gene TRBV29-1 combines with J gene TRBJ2-3, with D possibly TRBD2 on 6 matching bases. Trimming pared 5 bases from V and 0 bases from J, leaving 15 bases between. CDR1 is SQVTM and CDR2 is ANQGSEA in the germline V gene. The CDR3 is 15 residues long. The DNA read from the CDR3 is TGCAGCGTTCATACCGGGACTCGGAGCACAGATACG. Translated: CSVHTGTRSTDT. The whole CDR3 sequence reads CSVHTGTRSTDTQYF.

A note on this clone: The read terminates 3 residues before the CDR3 end, so the remaining end is supplied by the germline J gene. This sequence joins TRBV5-1 and TRBJ1-6; D is unclear. Trimming removed 4 bases from V and 7 bases from J, with 15 bases in between. The CDR3 extends over 15 amino acids. The germline V gene encodes CDR1 SGHRS and CDR2 YFSETQ. Partial CDR3 DNA: TGCGCCAGCAGCAGCGGACGGAGTAGGAATTCACCC. This gives the protein CASSSGRSRNSP. The CDR3 reads in full as CASSSGRSRNSPLHF.

As regards this clone: The sequenced fragment ends 3 residues before the CDR3 boundary, so the rest is inferred from the germline J gene. The chain is built from TRBV19 and TRBJ1-5; D possibly corresponds to TRBD1 (6 bases). V lost 8 bases and J 7 bases, leaving 12 bases between the germline ends. This CDR3 region has 12 residues. Germline values: CDR1 LNHDA, CDR2 SQIVND (reference sequence). The CDR3 region is CASHRDGQPQHF. The sequenced CDR3 bases are TGTGCCAGTCACAGGGACGGGCAGCCC. Full variable domain (remainder filled in from reference TRBV19 and TRBJ1-5): DGGITQSPKYLFRKEGQNVTLSCEQNLNHDAMYWYRQDPGQGLRLIYYSQIVNDFQKGDIAEGYSVSREKKESFPLTVTSAQKNPTAFYLCASHRDGQPQHFGDGTRLSIL.

A note on this clone: The read comes to an end 3 residues before the CDR3 does, leaving the germline J gene to fill in the end. The chain recombines TRBV30 with TRBJ1-5; D may be TRBD1 (5 bases). Germline CDR1 GTSNPN, CDR2 SVGIG (reference sequence). CDR3 size: 14 residues. The V end was cut by 5 bases, the J end by 7 bases, with 18 bases between. The CDR3 region is CAWADVQGGQPQHF. The sequenced part of the CDR3 DNA is TGTGCCTGGGCTGATGTCCAGGGAGGACAGCCC.

With regard to this clone: The CDR3 goes on 3 residues after the read ends, and that part is filled in from the germline J gene. The chain joins TRBV20-1 to TRBJ1-2; D is possibly TRBD1 (5 bases). Trimming left V 4 bases short and J 2 bases short, with 20 bases between. This CDR3 region has 16 residues. Germline CDR1 reads DFQATT; CDR2 reads SNEGSKA (reference sequence). CDR3 residues: CSANDGSSGANYGYTF. The part of the CDR3 DNA that was read is TGCAGTGCTAATGACGGTAGCTCTGGGGCGAACTATGGC.

In regard to this clone: The read ends 3 residues shy of where the CDR3 ends; the end is completed using the germline J gene. The genes are TRBV7-6 and TRBJ1-1, with D tentatively TRBD1 (5 bases). This CDR3 has 13 amino acids. Germline CDR1 and CDR2: SGHVS and FNYEAQ. Trimming took off 2 bases at V and 3 bases at J, with 7 bases between the two ends. CDR3 loop: CASSLLGDTEAFF. The part of the CDR3 DNA that was read is TGTGCCAGCAGCTTATTAGGGGACACTGAA. The whole variable domain, filled in from reference TRBV7-6 and TRBJ1-1, reads GAGVSQSPRYKVTKRGQDVALRCDPISGHVSLYWYRQALGQGPEFLTYFNYEAQQDKSGLPNDRFSAERPEGSISTLTIQRTEQRDSAMYRCASSLLGDTEAFFGQGTRLTVV.

Notes on this clone: Coverage ceases 3 residues before the CDR3 finishes, and the germline J gene fills in the end. This chain uses TRBV20-1 with TRBJ2-3; 9 nucleotides agree with TRBD2. The CDR3 contains 12 residues. Trimming at V came to 7 bases and at J to 4 bases, leaving 3 bases not matched to a gene. Germline lookup yields CDR1 DFQATT and CDR2 SNEGSKA (reference sequence). CDR3 residues: CSGEREADTQYF. The part of the CDR3 DNA that was read is TGCAGTGGAGAGCGGGAGGCAGATACG.

A note on this clone: The read falls 3 residues short of the CDR3 end, and the missing part is taken from the germline J gene. The chain employs TRBV7-7 and TRBJ2-2; D is possibly TRBD2 (5 bases). V was shortened by 4 bases and J by 5 bases, with 14 bases between the two germline ends. Germline CDR1 is SSHAT and CDR2 is FNYEAQ (reference sequence). This CDR3 comprises 15 residues. The CDR3 loop reads CASSSRVGRTGELFF. Partial CDR3 DNA: TGTGCCAGCAGCTCGAGGGTAGGGCGAACCGGGGAG.

About this clone itself: The read falls 3 residues short of the CDR3 end, and the missing part is taken from the germline J gene. V is TRBV2 and J is TRBJ1-1; D is possibly TRBD1 (5 bases). The germline V gene encodes CDR1 SNHLY and CDR2 FYNNEI. The CDR3 extends over 14 amino acids. Trimming left V 7 bases short and J 5 bases short, with 17 bases between. The CDR3 bases that were read are TGTGCCAGCACCTCCCTTACAGGAGGGACTGAA. Translation gives CASTSLTGGTE. The CDR3, in full, reads CASTSLTGGTEAFF.

To note about this clone: The read gets to within 3 residues of the CDR3 end, and the germline J gene fills in the rest. The rearrangement joins TRBV5-4 to TRBJ1-2, with unresolved D. Germline CDR1 is SGHNT and CDR2 is YYREEE (reference sequence). The CDR3 runs 11 residues. The part of the CDR3 DNA that was read is TGTGCCAGCAGCCGGTTAGAGGGC. Amino acid sequence: CASSRLEG. The CDR3, in full, reads CASSRLEGYTF.

With regard to this clone: The read halts 3 residues ahead of the CDR3 end, with the missing end drawn from the germline J gene. This chain connects TRBV14 to TRBJ2-2; D might be TRBD2 (6 bases). The germline V gene encodes CDR1 SGHDN and CDR2 FVKESK. V lost 0 bases and J 0 bases, leaving 8 bases between the germline ends. This CDR3 is built from 16 residues. The DNA read from the CDR3 is TGTGCCAGCAGCCAAGATCGGAGGGCGAACACCGGGGAG. Translating gives CASSQDRRANTGE. The entire CDR3 reads CASSQDRRANTGELFF.

As for this clone: The sequenced fragment ends 3 residues before the CDR3 boundary, so the rest is inferred from the germline J gene. The chain combines TRBV2 with TRBJ1-5; unclear D gene. CDR1 and CDR2 (germline): SNHLY, FYNNEI. The CDR3 consists of 14 residues. The V end was cut by 2 bases, the J end by 0 bases, with 5 bases between. The sequenced CDR3 bases are TGTGCCAGCAGTGAATTTAATAGCAATCAGCCC. Its protein product is CASSEFNSNQP. The whole CDR3 protein is CASSEFNSNQPQHF.

The CDR3 loop is CSVGTSSLEGTQYF. The sequenced CDR3 bases are TGCAGCGTAGGGACTAGCTCTTTGGAGGGGACC. This chain links TRBV29-1 with TRBJ2-5; 9 nucleotides agree with TRBD2. The CDR3 end falls 3 residues outside the read, so it is completed with the germline J gene. Trimming cost V 6 bases and J 7 bases; bases outside gene matches: 12. CDR3 length: 14 amino acids. Germline assignment: CDR1 SQVTM and CDR2 ANQGSEA. The whole variable domain, remainder taken from reference TRBV29-1 and TRBJ2-5, is SAVISQKPSRDICQRGTSLTIQCQVDSQVTMMFWYRQQPGQSLTLIATANQGSEATYESGFVIDKFPISRPNLTFSTLTVSNMSPEDSSIYLCSVGTSSLEGTQYFGPGTRLLVL.

Of note for this clone: Coverage ceases 3 residues before the CDR3 finishes, and the germline J gene fills in the end. V is TRBV5-1 and J is TRBJ2-7; 10 positions agree with TRBD1. V shed 4 bases, J shed 5 bases, and the junction held 12 bases outside the gene matches. The germline CDR1 and CDR2 sequences are SGHRS and YFSETQ. This CDR3 is built from 16 residues. The CDR3 spells CASSPGSGTGVHEQYF. The sequenced part of the CDR3 DNA is TGCGCCAGCAGCCCCGGTTCTGGGACAGGGGTCCACGAG.

Note on this clone: With the read ending 3 residues before the CDR3 end, the germline J gene is used to fill in that end. The chain couples TRBV28 to TRBJ2-7; no definite D call. The V gene's germline CDR1 is MDHEN and CDR2 SYDVKM. The CDR3 consists of 12 residues. With 6 bases removed from V and 4 bases from J, the gap between germline ends came to 10 bases. This CDR3 reads CASRQGLYEQYF. The DNA read from the CDR3 is TGTGCCAGCAGACAAGGTCTGTACGAG.

As concerns this clone: The CDR3 end is not reached by the read, which stops 3 residues before it; the germline J gene fills it in. The chain carries TRBV7-9 and TRBJ2-4, with TRBD1 matching over 9 bases. The V segment lost 6 bases and the J segment 9 bases; nucleotides outside the gene matches: 9. This CDR3 is built from 14 residues. Per the germline V gene, CDR1 is SEHNR and CDR2 is FQNEAQ (reference sequence). The CDR3 spells CASSGTGFGSIQYF. The covered CDR3 bases are TGTGCCAGCAGTGGGACAGGGTTCGGTAGCATT.

As concerns this clone: The read halts 3 residues ahead of the CDR3 end, with the missing end drawn from the germline J gene. V is TRBV19 and J is TRBJ1-2; tentative D call: TRBD1 (5 bases). This CDR3 region has 15 residues. Germline CDR1 LNHDA, CDR2 SQIVND (reference sequence). The ends were cut back, 3 bases at V and 4 bases at J, with 15 bases in the middle. Partial CDR3 DNA: TGTGCCAGTAGTATTTTGCTTCCAGGGAGCTATGGC. Its translation is CASSILLPGSYG. In full, the CDR3 reads CASSILLPGSYGYTF. Combining the CDR3 with reference TRBV19 and TRBJ1-2 gives the whole variable domain DGGITQSPKYLFRKEGQNVTLSCEQNLNHDAMYWYRQDPGQGLRLIYYSQIVNDFQKGDIAEGYSVSREKKESFPLTVTSAQKNPTAFYLCASSILLPGSYGYTFGSGTRLTVV.

Concerning this clone: The read terminates 3 residues before the CDR3 end, so the remaining end is supplied by the germline J gene. The chain combines TRBV19 with TRBJ2-1; 11 bases fit TRBD2. The trim removed 8 bases at V and 8 bases at J, leaving 11 bases unmatched. This CDR3 has 15 residues. Per the germline V gene, CDR1 is LNHDA and CDR2 is SQIVND (reference sequence). This CDR3 reads CASGSPGTSGDEQFF. The sequenced part of the CDR3 DNA is TGTGCCAGTGGTTCGCCCGGGACTAGCGGAGATGAG.

As to this clone: The sequence runs out 3 residues before the end of the CDR3; the remainder is reconstructed from the germline J gene. The chain recombines TRBV6-1 with TRBJ1-5; 8 positions match TRBD1. Trimming took 3 bases from V and 4 from J; bases not matched to a gene: 5. The CDR3 extends over 15 amino acids. CDR1 and CDR2 from the germline V gene are MNHNS and SASEGT. The CDR3 loop reads CASSETTGANQPQHF. The sequenced CDR3 bases are TGTGCCAGCAGTGAGACGACAGGGGCAAATCAGCCC.

The CDR3 reads CASSFESGTGPSSYNEQFF. The CDR3 bases that were read are TGCGCCAGCAGCTTCGAGTCGGGGACAGGGCCGAGCTCCTACAATGAG. The chain joins TRBV5-1 to TRBJ2-1; 9 nucleotides match TRBD1. The read falls 3 residues short of the CDR3 end, and the missing part is taken from the germline J gene. The CDR3 spans 19 residues. The V gene's germline CDR1 is SGHRS and CDR2 YFSETQ. Trimming removed 2 bases from V and 0 bases from J; junction bases left unmatched: 12.

The CDR3 is CASSGRVDDYTF. The sequenced part of the CDR3 DNA is TGTGCCAGCAGCGGCAGGGTGGACGAC. The V call is TRBV7-9, the J call TRBJ1-2, with D tentatively TRBD1 (5 bases). Sequencing ends 3 residues short of the CDR3 end; the germline J gene provides the rest. The CDR3 spans 12 residues. Germline CDR1 and CDR2: SEHNR and FQNEAQ (reference sequence).

About this clone: The read terminates 3 residues before the CDR3 end, so the remaining end is supplied by the germline J gene. The gene calls are TRBV19 and TRBJ1-2; D may be TRBD1 (5 bases). This CDR3 is built from 14 residues. Germline CDR1 reads LNHDA; CDR2 reads SQIVND (reference sequence). CDR3: CASRPTDSTDTYTF. The sequenced CDR3 bases are TGTGCCAGTAGGCCGACAGACAGCACAGATACC. Full variable domain (missing parts from reference TRBV19 and TRBJ1-2): DGGITQSPKYLFRKEGQNVTLSCEQNLNHDAMYWYRQDPGQGLRLIYYSQIVNDFQKGDIAEGYSVSREKKESFPLTVTSAQKNPTAFYLCASRPTDSTDTYTFGSGTRLTVV.

With regard to this clone: The read stops 3 residues short of the end of the CDR3; the missing end is completed from the germline J gene. The chain has TRBV19 and TRBJ2-1, with TRBD1 as a possible D gene (6 bases). CDR1 and CDR2 (germline): LNHDA, SQIVND (reference sequence). V dropped 11 bases and J dropped 2 bases, with 13 bases sitting between them. The CDR3 has 13 amino acids. The sequenced part of the CDR3 DNA is TGTGCCTCATCGGACAGAACCTACAATGAG. Its protein is CASSDRTYNE. In full, the CDR3 reads CASSDRTYNEQFF.

To note about this clone: The missing CDR3 end, 3 residues past where the read stops, is filled in from the germline J gene. V gene TRBV5-6 combines with J gene TRBJ2-1; D not certain. V shed 2 bases and J shed 7 bases, with 7 bases lying between them. Germline V gives CDR1 SGHDT, CDR2 YYEEEE. The length of the CDR3 is 12 residues. CDR3 DNA, as far as it was read: TGTGCCAGCAGCTTTTCCCTTAATGAG. The encoded protein is CASSFSLNE. The entire CDR3 is CASSFSLNEQFF.

About this clone itself: Sequencing ends 3 residues short of the CDR3 end; the germline J gene provides the rest. This chain joins TRBV11-3 and TRBJ2-1; D unclear. The germline V gene has CDR1 SGHNT and CDR2 YENEEA. The CDR3 covers 15 residues. V was clipped by 1 base and J by 0 bases, with 7 bases between them. CDR3 DNA (partial): TGTGCCAGCAGCTTAGTTGGTAGCTCCTACAATGAG. It codes for CASSLVGSSYNE. The CDR3 as a whole reads CASSLVGSSYNEQFF.

A word on this clone: Read sequence stops 3 residues before the CDR3 end, and the germline J gene provides the missing end. The chain is built from TRBV19 and TRBJ1-1; the match to TRBD1 covers 7 bases. Losses at the gene ends were 5 bases for V and 5 bases for J; bases not matched to a gene: 5. This CDR3 has 13 residues. Germline CDR1 and CDR2: LNHDA and SQIVND (reference sequence). The sequenced part of the CDR3 DNA is TGTGCCAGTAGTGAACAGGGGAAGACTGAA. Translating gives CASSEQGKTE. The CDR3 in its entirety is CASSEQGKTEAFF.

As for this clone: The read falls 3 residues short of the CDR3 end, and the missing part is taken from the germline J gene. The chain joins TRBV18 to TRBJ2-3; 7 bases align to TRBD2. CDR1 is KGHSH and CDR2 is LQKENI in the germline V gene. The CDR3 has 14 amino acids. The CDR3 spells CASSPRLAWETQYF. Partial CDR3 DNA: TGTGCCAGCTCACCCAGACTAGCCTGGGAGACG.